This T cell receptor (beta chain) was sequenced in a study of blood T cell repertoires in COVID-19. Looking at the study overall: Recovered status in Cohort 3 required two negative PCRs, clearance, or symptom resolution. Samples taken during acute and convalescent COVID-19 were collected in the United States, Italy and Spain. Sample material is recorded as cDNA or gDNA derived from T cells, B-cell-depleted T cells, or PBMCs.

Study members were between roughly 18 and 90 years old and lived in approximately 25 US regions. Profiling relied on immunoSEQ multiplex PCR, and the TCRdb table lists in-frame clones only, not all of them. The sample has some 180,000 clones; more than 85% are singletons. Germline lookup yields CDR1 LNHNV and CDR2 YYDKDF (reference sequence). The V and J ends lost 3 bases and 0 bases respectively, with 9 bases between them. The CDR3 is 15 residues long. The sequence derives from a woman aged 40 to 50 in a cohort exposed to, infected with or recovered from COVID-19 (not recorded which). Sequenced material: PBMCs or T cells enriched from blood (not recorded which). The chain joins TRBV15 to TRBJ1-3; D might be TRBD1 (6 bases). The CDR3 DNA is TGTGCCACCAGCAGTGACAGGTTCTCTGGAAACACCATATATTTT. This sequence encodes CATSSDRFSGNTIYF.